This T cell receptor beta chain was sequenced in a study of cytomegalovirus exposure and HLA in healthy donors. Study-wide points: Within the data, a cluster of highly shared sequence variants was likely a sequencing artifact. Overall, approximately 150 TCR beta chains were annotated as cytomegalovirus-associated. From TCR beta sequences, most subjects' HLA-A and HLA-B alleles were reportedly predicted accurately.

For this clone: Its target is not known.

Primers: 60 Vbeta forward and 13 Jbeta reverse. Here immunoSEQ multiplex PCR was the method, and the copy in TCRdb shows in-frame clones only, minus some. This sample carries about 160,000 clones, approximately 81% of them seen once, and the ten largest clones take 0.95% to 1.3%. Among the donors, all were healthy bone marrow donors. This CDR3 region has 15 residues. Germline V lookup: CDR1 MNHEY, CDR2 SVGAGI. V was pared by 1 base and J by 6 bases, with 2 bases of the junction left unmatched. V and J are TRBV6-5 and TRBJ1-6; 8 bases match TRBD1. This TCR derives from a man under 40 in good health and CMV-seronegative. Material: PBMCs. In DNA, the CDR3 is TGTGCCAGCAGTTACTATGGACAGGGTAATTCACCCCTCCACTTT. This gives the protein CASSYYGQGNSPLHF.